The T cell receptor (beta chain) under discussion was sequenced for a study of identical twins. The CDR3 is made up of 17 amino acids. The J segment lost 1 base and the V segment lost 1 base, leaving 6 bases of the junction unmatched. CDR1 is LGHDT, CDR2 YNNKEL, per germline (reference sequence). Study-wide points: Shared out-of-frame alpha sequences (those common to twins) showed excess low generation probability. Partial confounding of zero-insertion analyses by invariant MAIT and iNKT cells was possible. In cord blood, abundant beta clonotypes had fewer insertions; memory showed no trend.

TCRdb passed the 5' RACE reads through MiXCR, listing each CDR3 protein once. The sample lists 1.5 million to 2 million distinct CDR3 sequences, less than 40% seen once, with about 0.25% in the top ten. Donors uniformly comprised healthy Caucasians. The table lists this clonotype with a few counts. Its antigen is not identified. The clonotype comes from a newborn girl in good health. V is TRBV3-1 and J is TRBJ1-1, with TRBD1 matching 10 bases. What was sequenced was cord blood. The CDR3 sequence: CASSQVAGTGANTEAFF. In nucleotides, the CDR3 is TGTGCCAGCAGCCAAGTGGCCGGGACAGGGGCGAACACTGAAGCTTTCTTT. Full variable domain (rest looked up from reference TRBV3-1 and TRBJ1-1): DTAVSQTPKYLVTQMGNDKSIKCEQNLGHDTMYWYKQDSKKFLKIMFSYNNKELIINETVPNRFSPKSPDKAHLNLHINSLELGDSAVYFCASSQVAGTGANTEAFFGQGTRLTVV.